One and the same sample provided the 27 T cell receptor beta chains below, sequenced in a study of spatial heterogeneity in lung cancer. TCRdb reprocessed the 5' RACE reads via MiXCR and lists one record per CDR3 protein. The repertoire holds roughly 48,000 distinct CDR3 sequences, roughly 5.7% seen once, with over 8.5% in the top ten. Sample time point: sample taken at primary tumor resection. Sequencing of whole RNA from tumor, nontumor lung or frozen PBMC involved no sorting. The input for sequencing was PBMCs, taken at surgery. Source of these receptors: a male donor with early-stage non-small cell lung cancer.

This clonotype was seen more than once but under ten times. The chain employs TRBV19 and TRBJ2-3; no definite D call. There are 15 residues in the CDR3. The germline V gene encodes CDR1 LNHDA and CDR2 SQIVND (reference sequence). Trimming cost V 6 bases and J 3 bases, with 16 bases left between them. Written as DNA, the CDR3 is TGTGCCAGTAGCCGCGTCTTGGGTTCAACAGATACGCAGTATTTT. Amino acid sequence: CASSRVLGSTDTQYF.

There are many counts of this clonotype. The rearrangement joins TRBV14 to TRBJ2-4; 9 bases map to TRBD1. The V and J ends lost 3 bases and 1 base, in that order; junction bases with no gene match: 13. The CDR3 has 19 amino acids. Germline V gene data show CDR1 as SGHDN and CDR2 as FVKESK. CDR3: CASSHSGTGFLTAKNIQYF. CDR3 in DNA: TGTGCCAGCAGCCACTCCGGGACAGGGTTTTTGACCGCCAAAAACATTCAGTACTTC.

There are many counts of this clonotype. The chain links TRBV29-1 to TRBJ2-7, with 7 nucleotides matching TRBD1. Losses at the gene ends were 4 bases for V and 2 bases for J; bases not matched to a gene: 17. Germline CDR1 reads SQVTM; CDR2 reads ANQGSEA. The CDR3 spans 17 residues. The CDR3 is CSVVGTEPTARTYEQYF. CDR3 in DNA: TGCAGCGTTGTGGGGACAGAACCTACCGCACGTACCTACGAGCAGTACTTC.

This clonotype was observed many times. This chain links TRBV28 with TRBJ2-4; D remains ambiguous. Trimming left V 3 bases short and J 0 bases short, with 9 bases between. Germline V gives CDR1 MDHEN, CDR2 SYDVKM. The CDR3 totals 15 residues. CDR3 residues: CASSFLEQAKNIQYF. The CDR3 DNA reads TGTGCCAGCAGTTTTCTTGAACAAGCCAAAAACATTCAGTACTTC.

This clonotype was found a few times. The V call is TRBV6-5, the J call TRBJ2-7, with D perhaps TRBD1 (5 bases). CDR3 size: 13 residues. V lost 7 bases and J 5 bases, leaving 15 bases between the germline ends. Germline V gene sequence: CDR1 MNHEY, CDR2 SVGAGI. For the CDR3, the DNA is TGTGCCAGCAATCCCCAGGGAACCCACGAGCAGTACTTC. Residues: CASNPQGTHEQYF.

This clonotype has at least ten counts. This chain uses TRBV5-1 with TRBJ1-1; 9 nucleotides line up with TRBD1. The CDR3 contains 18 residues. Trimming cost V 3 bases and J 0 bases; bases outside gene matches: 12. Germline CDR1 reads SGHRS; CDR2 reads YFSETQ. This CDR3 reads CASSSRPGQGHMNTEAFF. The DNA for the CDR3 is TGCGCCAGCAGCTCGCGCCCGGGACAGGGACATATGAACACTGAAGCTTTCTTT.

The table lists this clonotype with many counts. The chain couples TRBV29-1 to TRBJ2-5; 7 bases align to TRBD2. This CDR3 is built from 15 residues. Per the germline V gene, CDR1 is SQVTM and CDR2 is ANQGSEA. Trimming took 4 bases from V and 4 from J; bases not matched to a gene: 12. CDR3 DNA sequence: TGCAGCGTTGTTTTCCTAGCGGAGGCTGGAGAGACCCAGTACTTC. Its protein is CSVVFLAEAGETQYF.

At least ten counts were recorded for this clonotype. This sequence joins TRBV7-8 and TRBJ2-1; D may correspond to TRBD1 or TRBD2 (5 bases each). CDR1 is SGHVS, CDR2 FQNEAQ, per germline. Trimming removed 6 bases at V and 5 bases at J, with 14 bases between. CDR3 length equals 14 residues. The CDR3 reads CASSTSWGNNEQFF. The CDR3 nucleotides are TGTGCCAGCAGTACATCTTGGGGGAACAATGAGCAGTTCTTC.

This clonotype was detected a few times. The CDR3 nucleotides are TGTGCCAGCAGCGTAGGGGGTAGCGGCAACAATGAGCAGTTCTTC. Translation: CASSVGGSGNNEQFF. The rearrangement joins TRBV9 to TRBJ2-1; D is possibly TRBD2 (6 bases). This CDR3 has 15 residues. Germline CDR1 and CDR2: SGDLS and YYNGEE. Trimming cost V 0 bases and J 5 bases, with 12 bases left between them.

This clonotype is deemed medium-sized. V and J are TRBV5-1 and TRBJ2-5; 8 nucleotides line up with TRBD1. The germline gives CDR1 SGHRS, CDR2 YFSETQ. J lost 4 bases, V lost 3 bases, and 2 bases had no gene match. The CDR3 is made up of 13 amino acids. The CDR3 DNA sequence: TGCGCCAGCAGCTCCGGACAGGGAGAGACCCAGTACTTC. Amino acid sequence: CASSSGQGETQYF.

This clonotype turned up a few times. V gene TRBV20-1 combines with J gene TRBJ1-2, with unresolved D. The germline CDR1 and CDR2 sequences are DFQATT and SNEGSKA (reference sequence). V was pared by 7 bases and J by 0 bases, with 9 bases between. The CDR3 consists of 12 residues. DNA of the CDR3: TGCAGTGGTGGGGAAACTAACTATGGCTACACCTTC. It codes for CSGGETNYGYTF.

The V gene is TRBV11-2, the J gene TRBJ2-1, with TRBD2 as a possible D gene (5 bases). Germline loops: CDR1 SGHAT, CDR2 FQNNGV. The CDR3 runs 13 residues. V lost 5 bases and J 9 bases, leaving 14 bases between the germline ends. DNA for the CDR3: TGTGCCAGCAGCCCAACTAGAAGGGCTGAGCAGTTCTTC. Its translation: CASSPTRRAEQFF.

There are many counts of this clonotype. The J gene is TRBJ1-1, the V gene TRBV2; D gene ambiguous. The ends were cut back, 8 bases at V and 0 bases at J, with 13 bases in the middle. This CDR3 has 14 residues. Per the germline V gene, CDR1 is SNHLY and CDR2 is FYNNEI. CDR3 residues: CASGLTELNTEAFF. The CDR3 DNA reads TGTGCCAGCGGGTTAACAGAACTGAACACTGAAGCTTTCTTT.

This clonotype was seen many times. The chain recombines TRBV7-2 with TRBJ2-2; D remains unclear. CDR1 and CDR2 from the germline V gene are SGHTA and FQGNSA. The length of the CDR3 is 14 residues. Trimming took off 1 base at V and 1 base at J, with 4 bases between the two ends. The CDR3: CASSLELNTGELFF. CDR3 bases: TGTGCCAGCAGCTTAGAACTGAACACCGGGGAGCTGTTTTTT.

This clonotype was seen only a few times. The chain employs TRBV7-9 and TRBJ1-1; D is possibly TRBD1 (5 bases). V gave up 4 bases and J gave up 4 bases, with 16 bases separating them. CDR1 and CDR2 from the germline V gene are SEHNR and FQNEAQ (reference sequence). This CDR3 has 15 residues. CDR3 nucleotides: TGTGCCAGCAGCTCCCGGACGGTAAGGGGCACTGAAGCTTTCTTT. Protein sequence: CASSSRTVRGTEAFF.

This clonotype was seen ten or more times. J is TRBJ2-1 and V is TRBV5-1, with TRBD2 as a possible D gene (5 bases). This CDR3 region has 13 residues. Germline V gene data show CDR1 as SGHRS and CDR2 as YFSETQ. With 0 bases removed from V and 9 bases from J, the gap between germline ends came to 10 bases. The CDR3 sequence is CASSLAASLEQFF. The CDR3 bases are TGCGCCAGCAGCTTGGCGGCTAGCCTTGAGCAGTTCTTC.

This clonotype was picked up many times. The genes are TRBV11-2 and TRBJ2-7, with D perhaps TRBD1 (6 bases). V lost 5 bases and J 5 bases, leaving 22 bases between the germline ends. The CDR3 has 16 residues. Germline CDR1 is SGHAT and CDR2 is FQNNGV. CDR3 nucleotide sequence: TGTGCCAGCAGCCCACTCGAGGGACACGGACCCGACGAGCAGTACTTC. Translating it yields CASSPLEGHGPDEQYF.

This clonotype has a count of ten or more. Sequence at one end of the junction differs from germline and may be a read error. This sequence joins TRBV7-9 and TRBJ2-5; 11 bases match TRBD2. Per germline, CDR1 SEHNR and CDR2 FQNEAQ (reference sequence). The CDR3 is 12 amino acids. In nucleotides, the CDR3 is TGTGCCAGCAGCTTCGAAACTAGCGGGAGAAGCTTC. Encoded protein: CASSFETSGRSF.

In its sample, this clonotype was seen many times. This chain links TRBV29-1 with TRBJ2-1; D call uncertain. V was trimmed by 1 base and J by 10 bases, leaving 8 bases between them. This CDR3 region has 11 residues. CDR1 is SQVTM and CDR2 is ANQGSEA in the germline V gene. The CDR3, as DNA: TGCAGCGTTGAAGTAGTCCACGAGCAGTTCTTC. It encodes CSVEVVHEQFF.

This clonotype was seen ten or more times. V is TRBV20-1 and J is TRBJ2-1; no firm D call. The CDR3 is made up of 14 amino acids. V was shortened by 2 bases and J by 9 bases, with 17 bases between the two germline ends. CDR1 and CDR2 from the germline V gene are DFQATT and SNEGSKA (reference sequence). DNA for the CDR3: TGCAGTGCTAGACGCCTACCCCCGCAGGTTGAGCAGTTCTTC. This gives the protein CSARRLPPQVEQFF.

This clonotype was detected ten times or more. The J gene is TRBJ2-1, the V gene TRBV18; 8 bases fit TRBD2. Germline V lookup: CDR1 KGHSH, CDR2 LQKENI. V lost 3 bases to trimming and J lost 5 bases; unmatched junction nucleotides: 3. The CDR3 sequence is 14 residues long. The chain's CDR3 is CASSPTSGDNEQFF. The CDR3 bases are TGTGCCAGCTCACCTACTAGCGGAGACAATGAGCAGTTCTTC.

This clonotype was counted only a few times. The chain employs TRBV12-3 or TRBV12-4 and TRBJ1-4; 10 bases are a match to TRBD1. The CDR3 is 15 residues long. Losses at the gene ends were 3 bases for V and 8 bases for J; bases not matched to a gene: 6. The CDR3 DNA is TGTGCCAGCAGTTTCACCGGGACAGGGGCGGAAAAACTGTTTTTT. The encoded protein is CASSFTGTGAEKLFF.

On this clonotype: One junction end disagrees with the germline gene, perhaps due to a read error. CDR3 region: CASSPPTSGWNYQNEQLF. The DNA of the CDR3 is TGTGCCAGCAGCCCCCCGACTAGCGGGTGGAATTACCAAAATGAGCAGTTGTTC. The chain couples TRBV7-9 to TRBJ2-1; 10 nucleotides align to TRBD2. The CDR3 has 18 residues. Per germline, CDR1 SEHNR and CDR2 FQNEAQ (reference sequence).

This clonotype has a count of ten or more. The chain couples TRBV20-1 to TRBJ2-3; maybe TRBD2 (6 bases). This CDR3 is built from 12 residues. Germline lookup yields CDR1 DFQATT and CDR2 SNEGSKA (reference sequence). CDR3 region: CSAEGGTDTQYF. The CDR3 DNA follows: TGCAGCGCGGAGGGAGGCACAGATACGCAGTATTTT.

Many counts were recorded for this clonotype. V is TRBV20-1 and J is TRBJ2-1, with TRBD2 identical over 11 bases. Germline CDR1 and CDR2: DFQATT and SNEGSKA (reference sequence). This CDR3 comprises 15 residues. The V gene end was trimmed by 6 bases and the J gene end by 6 bases; junction bases not matched to a gene: 10. The chain's CDR3 is CSAALLAGVTNEQFF. The CDR3 bases are TGCAGTGCGGCATTACTAGCGGGAGTCACCAATGAGCAGTTCTTC.

This clonotype was observed at least ten times. The gene calls are TRBV6-5 and TRBJ2-7, with D hard to call. The germline V and J ends were trimmed by 1 base and 3 bases, with 1 base remaining between them. CDR1 and CDR2 from the germline V gene are MNHEY and SVGAGI. CDR3 length equals 11 residues. The DNA for the CDR3 is TGTGCCAGCAGTTACTACTACGAGCAGTACTTC. It is translated as CASSYYYEQYF.

Ten or more counts support this clonotype. The CDR3 region is CASSLPPPGQLNTGELFF. The DNA of the CDR3 is TGCGCCAGCAGCCTCCCCCCCCCGGGACAGCTTAACACCGGGGAGCTGTTTTTT. V is TRBV4-1 and J is TRBJ2-2; TRBD1 aligns across 7 bases. This CDR3 contains 18 residues. Germline-derived CDR1 and CDR2 are MGHRA and YSYEKL. The V gene end was trimmed by 4 bases and the J gene end by 2 bases; junction bases not matched to a gene: 13.